This T cell receptor beta chain was recorded in a study of identical twins. CDR3 length equals 12 residues. Trimming cost V 5 bases and J 7 bases; bases outside gene matches: 3. Germline V gene data show CDR1 as DFQATT and CDR2 as SNEGSKA (reference sequence). From the 5' RACE reads, TCRdb called clonotypes with MiXCR, one entry per CDR3 protein. The table has about 470,000 distinct CDR3 sequences, 20% to 25% seen once. A further study also used this sample, focusing on T cells expressing NK-cell markers. That paper notes: Among several donors, these clonotypes also ranked first in the CD3+CD56-NKG2C+ fraction.

The rearrangement links TRBV20-1 to TRBJ2-1; 9 bases are shared with TRBD1. This TCR derives from a woman aged 18 to 35 in good health. Sequenced sample: CD4+ T cells sorted from blood. CDR3 in DNA: TGCAGTGCTGGGACAGGGTCGAATGAGCAGTTCTTC. This encodes CSAGTGSNEQFF.